Listed below are T cell receptor beta chains from one sample, sequenced in a study of tumor-infiltrating lymphocytes in oesophageal squamous cell carcinoma. From the PCR reads, TCRdb called clonotypes with MiXCR, one entry per CDR3 protein. The sample lists over 10,000 distinct CDR3 sequences, 50% to 60% seen once, with approximately 29% in the top ten. The material sequenced was esophageal tumor tissue. The source of these receptors is a female donor with esophageal squamous cell carcinoma. Each CDR3 is given with its conserved first and last residue. A D gene is named only where the DNA matches it firmly. The listing skips clone size in some rows; elsewhere it reads once, few, many or a size class.

NA	TRBJ2-7	TRBV7-2	NA	CASSLETVENSPLHF	TGTGCCAGCAGCTTAGAGACCGTAGAAAATTCACCCCTCCACTTC
NA	TRBJ2-5	TRBV7-2	NA	CASRKMGGTETQYF	TGTGCCAGCCGGAAAATGGGGGGAACAGAGACCCAGTACTTC
NA	TRBJ2-5	TRBV7-6	NA	CASSLGRVETQYF	TGTGCCAGCAGCTTAGGCAGGGTAGAGACCCAGTACTTC
once	TRBJ2-7	TRBV11-1	TRBD2	CASSLGPWASGGNNEQYF	TGTGCCAGCAGCTTAGGCCCCTGGGCTAGCGGGGGGAACAATGAGCAGTACTTC
NA	TRBJ1-4	TRBV6-1	NA	CASSVLHEATNEKLFF	TGTGCCAGCAGTGTACTACACGAGGCAACTAATGAAAAACTGTTTTTT
many	TRBJ2-4	TRBV18	TRBD2	CASSPPRGGRNIQYF	TGTGCCAGCTCACCACCGCGCGGGGGGAGGAACATTCAGTACTTC
NA	TRBJ1-1	TRBV7-6	NA	CASSPPRGVNTEAFF	TGTGCCAGCAGCCCCCCAAGGGGGGTGAACACTGAAGCTTTCTTT
NA	TRBJ1-2	TRBV7-6	TRBD1	CASSLKPPGTALNYGYTF	TGTGCCAGCAGCTTAAAGCCCCCAGGGACAGCTCTTAACTATGGCTACACCTTC
NA	TRBJ2-1	TRBV12-3/TRBV12-4	NA	CASSFVLASVFYNEQFF	TGTGCCAGCAGTTTTGTGTTAGCTAGCGTGTTCTACAATGAGCAGTTCTTC
NA	TRBJ2-1	TRBV7-9	TRBD2	CASSFYERGDEQFF	TGTGCCAGCTCCTTTTATGAGCGGGGCGACGAGCAGTTCTTC
NA	TRBJ2-5	TRBV7-2	TRBD2	CASSFISGTQETQYF	TGTGCCAGCAGCTTTATTAGCGGGACTCAAGAGACCCAGTACTTC
few	TRBJ2-1	TRBV12-3/TRBV12-4	NA	CASSFRGFFSPLHF	TGTGCCAGCAGTTTTAGGGGGTTCTTCTCACCCCTCCACTTC
NA	TRBJ2-6	TRBV7-3	NA	CASSQGSASSGANVLTF	TGTGCCAGCAGCCAAGGGTCTGCGAGCTCTGGGGCCAACGTCCTGACTTTC
NA	TRBJ2-6	TRBV12-3/TRBV12-4	TRBD1	CASSPQGAGANVLTF	TGTGCCAGCAGTCCCCAGGGGGCCGGGGCAAACGTCCTGACTTTC
NA	TRBJ2-7	TRBV6-2/TRBV6-3	NA	CASSFGGSNSPLHF	TGTGCCAGCAGTTTCGGAGGGTCTAATTCACCCCTCCACTTC
NA	TRBJ2-1	TRBV6-1	TRBD1	CASSRQGDYNEQFF	TGTGCCAGCTCCCGACAGGGGGACTACAATGAGCAGTTCTTC
NA	TRBJ1-2	TRBV7-2	NA	CASSWGGGGYTF	TGTGCCAGCAGTTGGGGGGGGGGTGGCTACACCTTC
NA	TRBJ1-2	TRBV6-5	NA	CASSTREGYGYTF	TGTGCCAGCAGTACACGGGAGGGTTATGGCTACACCTTC
few	TRBJ2-5	TRBV7-9	TRBD2	CASSYTLGGIQETQYF	TGTGCCAGCAGCTACACCTTGGGGGGGATACAAGAGACCCAGTACTTC
NA	TRBJ1-1	TRBV7-2	NA	CASSLSGGTEAFF	TGTGCCAGCAGCTTATCGGGGGGCACTGAAGCTTTCTTT
NA	TRBJ2-1	TRBV7-4	TRBD2	CASSLAYDSGSYNEQFF	TGTGCCAGCAGCTTAGCCTACGATAGCGGGTCCTACAATGAGCAGTTCTTC
NA	TRBJ1-1	TRBV7-4	TRBD1	CASSPLGTGGFTEAFF	TGTGCCAGCAGCCCCCTGGGGACAGGGGGATTCACTGAAGCTTTCTTT
many	TRBJ1-2	TRBV10-1	NA	CASSESYGSGYTF	TGCGCCAGCAGTGAGTCTTACGGGTCTGGCTACACCTTC
NA	TRBJ1-1	TRBV7-6	NA	CASRKQPNTEAFF	TGTGCCAGCAGGAAACAGCCAAACACTGAAGCTTTCTTT
few	TRBJ2-1	TRBV7-3	TRBD2	CASSNSGGATYNEQFF	TGTGCCAGCAGCAATAGCGGGGGGGCTACTTACAATGAGCAGTTCTTC
NA	TRBJ2-7	TRBV7-8	NA	CASSLGGGGYDYEQYF	TGTGCCAGCAGCTTAGGGGGGGGCGGATACGACTACGAGCAGTACTTC
NA	TRBJ1-2	TRBV12-3/TRBV12-4	TRBD1	CASKRTGEDYGYTF	TGTGCCAGCAAGCGGACAGGGGAGGACTATGGCTACACCTTC
NA	TRBJ2-1	TRBV7-8	NA	CASTFPPNEQFF	TGTGCCAGCACCTTTCCCCCCAATGAGCAGTTCTTC
NA	TRBJ2-7	TRBV7-3	NA	CASSLGSRYNEQYF	TGTGCCAGCAGCTTGGGGTCCAGATACAATGAGCAGTACTTC
NA	TRBJ2-7	TRBV11-2	NA	CASSLGPVSYEQYF	TGTGCCAGCAGCTTAGGGCCAGTTTCCTACGAGCAGTACTTC
NA	TRBJ2-7	TRBV27	TRBD1	CASRGSGTGYEQYF	TGTGCCAGCAGGGGCTCCGGGACAGGATACGAGCAGTACTTC
NA	TRBJ2-7	TRBV10-3	TRBD1	CAISGRVGPTQGAYNEQYF	TGTGCCATCAGTGGAAGAGTTGGACCCACTCAGGGGGCGTACAACGAGCAGTACTTC
NA	TRBJ2-1	TRBV6-1	NA	CASSEEVVSSYNEQFF	TGTGCCAGCAGTGAAGAAGTGGTGAGCTCCTACAATGAGCAGTTCTTC
few	TRBJ2-7	TRBV7-2	TRBD2	CASSLTSGTYEQYF	TGTGCCAGCAGCTTGACTAGCGGAACCTACGAGCAGTACTTC
many	TRBJ1-1	TRBV25-1	NA	CASSDKGVGVTTEAFF	TGTGCCAGCAGTGATAAGGGGGTAGGGGTCACCACTGAAGCTTTCTTT
NA	TRBJ2-5	TRBV7-3	NA	CASSSVNQETQYF	TGTGCCAGCAGCTCGGTAAACCAAGAGACCCAGTACTTC
NA	TRBJ2-1	TRBV6-6	TRBD1	CASSYDAGGGNEQFF	TGTGCCAGCAGTTACGACGCAGGGGGCGGGAATGAGCAGTTCTTC
NA	TRBJ2-3	TRBV7-9	TRBD1	CASSLETGADTQYF	TGTGCCAGCAGCTTAGAGACAGGGGCAGATACGCAGTATTTT
NA	TRBJ2-1	TRBV7-3	TRBD1	CASSSGTGEHNEQFF	TGTGCCAGCAGCTCCGGGACAGGGGAGCACAATGAGCAGTTCTTC
NA	TRBJ2-5	TRBV7-2	NA	CASSLSGVTRQTQYF	TGTGCCAGCAGCTTGTCGGGGGTGACCCGGCAGACCCAGTACTTC
NA	TRBJ1-6	TRBV7-2	NA	CASSLGGGLYEQHF	TGTGCCAGCAGCTTAGGTGGCGGCCTTTACGAGCAGCACTTT
NA	TRBJ2-5	TRBV7-8	NA	CASSPRETQYF	TGTGCCAGCAGTCCCCGAGAGACCCAGTACTTC
NA	TRBJ1-2	TRBV7-9	TRBD1	CASSSGQEDGYTF	TGTGCCAGCAGCTCCGGACAGGAAGATGGCTACACCTTC
NA	TRBJ2-5	TRBV24-1	TRBD1	CATSDPNPGTGHKTQYF	TGTGCCACCAGTGATCCGAACCCCGGGACAGGGCATAAGACCCAGTACTTC
NA	TRBJ2-1	TRBV7-8	NA	CASSLWGVGDGGYNEQFF	TGTGCCAGCAGCTTGTGGGGGGTGGGGGATGGCGGATACAATGAGCAGTTCTTC
many	TRBJ1-3	TRBV4-1	NA	CASSLTPQGSGNTIYF	TGCGCCAGCAGCCTCACCCCCCAGGGTTCTGGAAACACCATATATTTT
NA	TRBJ2-7	TRBV7-2	TRBD2	CASSSTSGSPYEQYF	TGTGCCAGCAGCTCTACTAGCGGGAGTCCCTACGAGCAGTACTTC
few	TRBJ2-1	TRBV20-1	NA	CSARVRVHEQFF	TGCAGTGCTAGAGTAAGGGTTCATGAGCAGTTCTTC
NA	TRBJ2-1	TRBV7-2	NA	CASSLNRGGDEQFF	TGTGCCAGCAGCTTAAACCGCGGCGGGGATGAGCAGTTCTTC
NA	TRBJ2-7	TRBV6-1	TRBD2	CATRGAGGSYNEQYF	TGTGCCACTCGCGGGGCGGGGGGGTCTTACAATGAGCAGTACTTC
few	TRBJ1-2	TRBV6-6	NA	CASRAPGEWLNYGYTF	TGTGCCAGCAGGGCCCCGGGCGAGTGGCTTAACTATGGCTACACCTTC
few	TRBJ2-1	TRBV7-3	TRBD1	CASSPTGTGANEQFF	TGTGCCAGCAGCCCAACCGGGACAGGCGCGAATGAGCAGTTCTTC
once	TRBJ2-3	TRBV7-2	TRBD2	CASSSAGGAIDTQYF	TGTGCCAGCAGCTCAGCCGGGGGGGCAATAGATACGCAGTATTTT
NA	TRBJ2-7	TRBV4-2	TRBD2	CASKSGTSRNNEQYF	TGTGCCAGCAAATCCGGGACTAGTCGCAACAATGAGCAGTACTTC
NA	TRBJ2-7	TRBV7-6	NA	CASSLGGGGHSYNEQYF	TGTGCCAGCAGCTTAGGGGGCGGGGGACACTCCTACAATGAGCAGTACTTC
NA	TRBJ2-1	TRBV7-2	NA	CASSPLQGSYNEQFF	TGTGCCAGCAGCCCACTACAGGGTTCCTACAATGAGCAGTTCTTC
NA	TRBJ2-1	TRBV11-3	TRBD1	CATNRDSVVNEQFF	TGTGCCACTAACCGGGACAGCGTGGTCAATGAGCAGTTCTTC
few	TRBJ2-7	TRBV7-2	TRBD2	CASSLYGLAIYEQYF	TGTGCCAGCAGCTTGTATGGACTAGCGATTTACGAGCAGTACTTC